These 13 T cell receptor beta chains came from one sample sequenced in a study of blood T cell repertoires in COVID-19. Assay: immunoSEQ multiplex PCR; the TCRdb copy retains only in-frame clones and omits some. The sample comprises 90,000 to 120,000 clones, about four fifths of which are singletons, and about 4% rests with the top ten. The sample taken for sequencing was peripheral blood. These receptors were taken from a woman in her 70s with acute or convalescent COVID-19.

The table lists this clone with a count of one. V usage is TRBV11-2 and J usage is TRBJ2-3; the match to TRBD2 covers 8 bases. V lost 3 bases, J lost 4 bases, and 15 bases stayed unmatched. The V gene's germline CDR1 is SGHAT and CDR2 FQNNGV. The CDR3 runs to 18 residues. This CDR3 is CASSFLRLVAGPPDTQYF. In nucleotides, the CDR3 is TGTGCCAGCAGCTTTCTACGTTTAGTAGCGGGGCCCCCAGATACGCAGTATTTT. Drawing the rest from reference TRBV11-2 and TRBJ2-3, the complete variable domain is EAGVAQSPRYKIIEKRQSVAFWCNPISGHATLYWYQQILGQGPKLLIQFQNNGVVDDSQLPKDRFSAERLKGVDSTLKIQPAKLEDSAVYLCASSFLRLVAGPPDTQYFGPGTRLTVL.

The chain carries TRBV7-9 and TRBJ2-7; D is unclear. CDR3 size: 13 residues. V shed 5 bases and J shed 0 bases, with 8 bases lying between them. The germline V gene has CDR1 SEHNR and CDR2 FQNEAQ (reference sequence). The CDR3 protein is CASSPQNSYEQYF. Here the CDR3 DNA reads TGTGCCAGCAGCCCCCAGAACTCCTACGAGCAGTACTTC.

The chain carries TRBV6-5 and TRBJ2-7, with 7 bases aligning to TRBD2. Trimming took 3 bases from V and 3 from J; bases not matched to a gene: 8. This CDR3 has 15 amino acids. Germline V gene lookup returns CDR1 MNHEY and CDR2 SVGAGI. The CDR3 is CASSYKWEGLYEQYF. The DNA of the CDR3 is TGTGCCAGCAGTTATAAGTGGGAGGGCCTCTACGAGCAGTACTTC.

In this sample, this clone turned up a few times. The J gene is TRBJ1-2, the V gene TRBV5-5, with 9 bases lining up with TRBD1. The CDR3 has 16 amino acids. Trimming cost V 2 bases and J 8 bases; bases outside gene matches: 13. Germline CDR1 is SGHKS and CDR2 is YYEKEE (reference sequence). This CDR3 reads CASSLGTGFEERGYTF. In nucleotides, the CDR3 is TGTGCCAGCAGCTTAGGGACAGGGTTCGAAGAACGGGGCTACACCTTC.

The chain employs TRBV24-1 and TRBJ1-3; a possible D gene is TRBD1 (6 bases). Germline assignment: CDR1 KGHDR and CDR2 SFDVKD. The CDR3 loop spans 16 amino acids. V was cut by 5 bases and J by 4 bases, with 17 bases left in between. The CDR3: CATSGRAGGIGNTIYF. The CDR3 nucleotides read TGTGCCACCAGTGGTCGGGCGGGGGGCATAGGAAACACCATATATTTT.

This chain links TRBV4-1 with TRBJ2-7, with TRBD1 matching 7 bases. This CDR3 is built from 17 residues. Germline assignment: CDR1 MGHRA and CDR2 YSYEKL. V shed 0 bases, J shed 3 bases, and the junction held 11 bases outside the gene matches. The CDR3 protein is CASSQDRAGGRFYEQYF. The CDR3 bases are TGCGCCAGCAGCCAAGATAGGGCAGGGGGACGGTTCTACGAGCAGTACTTC.

The J gene is TRBJ1-5, the V gene TRBV28; TRBD1 is a possible D gene (5 bases). Germline-derived CDR1 and CDR2 are MDHEN and SYDVKM. Trimming pared 2 bases from V and 0 bases from J, leaving 8 bases between. The CDR3 is made up of 15 amino acids. CDR3 region: CASSLGGNSNQPQHF. The CDR3 DNA reads TGTGCCAGCAGTTTAGGGGGGAATAGCAATCAGCCCCAGCATTTT. The full variable domain, completed using reference TRBV28 and TRBJ1-5, is DVKVTQSSRYLVKRTGEKVFLECVQDMDHENMFWYRQDPGLGLRLIYFSYDVKMKEKGDIPEGYSVSREKKERFSLILESASTNQTSMYLCASSLGGNSNQPQHFGDGTRLSIL.

To note about this clone: The sample has other DNA sequences that encode this CDR3 too. The chain is built from TRBV6-5 and TRBJ2-7, with D maybe TRBD1 (7 bases). CDR1 and CDR2 (germline): MNHEY, SVGAGI. This CDR3 comprises 14 residues. The germline V and J ends were trimmed by 8 bases and 2 bases, with 16 bases remaining between them. The CDR3 DNA follows: TGTGCCAGCCAGTCAGGGGGGACTCCCTACGAGCAGTACGTC. Protein: CASQSGGTPYEQYV.

This chain connects TRBV6-6 to TRBJ2-2, with TRBD2 matching 14 bases. The CDR3 spans 18 residues. J gave up 3 bases and V 5 bases, and 8 bases lay outside the gene matches. CDR1 MNHNY and CDR2 SVGAGI come from the germline V gene (reference sequence). This chain's CDR3 is CASSPSGTSGGHTGELFF. The CDR3, as DNA: TGTGCCAGCAGTCCTTCCGGGACTAGCGGGGGTCACACCGGGGAGCTGTTTTTT.

V gene TRBV6-5 combines with J gene TRBJ2-7; 9 bases line up with TRBD2. The CDR3 is made up of 14 amino acids. The germline CDR1 and CDR2 sequences are MNHEY and SVGAGI. The J segment lost 4 bases and the V segment lost 6 bases, leaving 7 bases of the junction unmatched. The CDR3 loop reads CASRTRAGGYEQYF. Written as DNA, the CDR3 is TGTGCCAGCAGGACTAGGGCGGGAGGGTACGAGCAGTACTTC.

This chain joins TRBV5-1 and TRBJ1-3; no firm D call. The CDR3 consists of 14 residues. CDR1 and CDR2 (germline): SGHRS, YFSETQ. The V and J ends lost 1 base and 4 bases respectively, with 9 bases between them. DNA for the CDR3: TGCGCCAGCAGCTTGAGCGGGTCAGGAAACACCATATATTTT. Its translation is CASSLSGSGNTIYF.

This clone was counted between two and nine times. This chain links TRBV18 with TRBJ2-5, with no clear D. Germline assignment: CDR1 KGHSH and CDR2 LQKENI. V was pared by 6 bases and J by 3 bases, with 5 bases between. CDR3 length: 11 amino acids. CDR3 nucleotides: TGTGCCAGCTCTCTAAAAGAGACCCAGTACTTC. Amino acids: CASSLKETQYF.

This clone was found once. The genes are TRBV1 and TRBJ2-3; whether TRBD2, the table's D call, matches the DNA was not checked. TRBV1 is deemed a pseudogene. This CDR3 is 15 amino acids long. The CDR3 is CTSSQALAGADTQYF. Here the CDR3 DNA reads TGCACCAGCAGCCAAGCGCTAGCGGGGGCAGATACGCAGTATTTT.